The entry below gives a single T cell receptor (beta chain) sequence along with its context. Antigen: not known. This sample stems from a study of blood T cells in healthy people across ages. The study, taken as a whole, reports: While age rose, TCR beta diversity per million T cells dropped in a roughly linear way.

Next came a second PCR, run for about 7 to 12 cycles, which used a sample-barcoded 5' primer along with a J-beta primer mix. TCRdb recomputed calls from the 5' RACE reads with MiXCR, one row per CDR3 protein. The sample lists 800,000 or so distinct CDR3 sequences, less than 80% occurring once. Trimming removed 7 bases from V and 6 bases from J; junction bases left unmatched: 4. The CDR3 sequence is 12 residues long. Germline CDR1 and CDR2: SGHVS and FQNEAQ. This TCR came from a man aged 30-40 years in good health. Sample: blood. The J gene is TRBJ2-7, the V gene TRBV7-8; 9 positions match TRBD2. For the CDR3, the DNA is TGTGCCAGCACCGGGACTAGCTCCGAGCAGTACTTC. Amino acid sequence: CASTGTSSEQYF.